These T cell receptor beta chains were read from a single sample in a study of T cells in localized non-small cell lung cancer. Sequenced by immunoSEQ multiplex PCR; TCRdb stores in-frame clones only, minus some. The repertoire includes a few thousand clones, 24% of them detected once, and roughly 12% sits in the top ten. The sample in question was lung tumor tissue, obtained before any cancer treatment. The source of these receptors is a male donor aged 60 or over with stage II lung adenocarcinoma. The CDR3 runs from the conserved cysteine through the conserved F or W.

CASSQPDTQYF	TRBJ2-3	TRBV6-7
CASSPQGQDAYEQYF	TRBJ2-7	TRBV7-6
CASSSSGANYGYTF	TRBJ1-2	TRBV11-3
CASSPEGAVQKDF	TRBJ2-5	TRBV6-8
CASSPLPPSGSYNEQFF	TRBJ2-1	TRBV18
CASSPQSGRGSYEQYF	TRBJ2-7	TRBV6-8
CASSLGGNTGELFF	TRBJ2-2	TRBV11-3
CSVPGLLVGTQYF	TRBJ2-5	TRBV29-1
CAWRVDRALYEQYF	TRBJ2-7	TRBV30
CASSLQIMASTDTQYF	TRBJ2-3	TRBV5-1
CASSQMDRDGGYTF	TRBJ1-2	TRBV14
CSVAGVVVSGELFF	TRBJ2-2	TRBV29-1
CASRWSSGGNTDTQYF	TRBJ2-3	TRBV19
CSVGTPDSTDTQYF	TRBJ2-3	TRBV29-1
CASRNTYNEQFF	TRBJ2-1	TRBV28